Presented here are 21 T cell receptor beta chains from one specimen sequenced in a study of blood T cell repertoires in COVID-19. Libraries were prepared by immunoSEQ multiplex PCR; TCRdb keeps only in-frame clonotypes and omits some of them. The sample lists 350,000 to 450,000 clones; approximately 91% were seen once. The sequencing input was PBMCs or T cells enriched from blood (not recorded which). These receptors were obtained from a woman under 30 who had been exposed to COVID-19.

CDR3 region: CATPPPGTDSYEQYF. CDR3 sequence (DNA): TGTGCCACCCCACCCCCCGGGACTGATTCCTACGAGCAGTACTTC. The chain uses TRBV7-9 and TRBJ2-7, with D perhaps TRBD2 (6 bases). V was clipped by 10 bases and J by 1 base, with 20 bases between them. Germline loops: CDR1 SEHNR, CDR2 FQNEAQ (reference sequence). This CDR3 region has 15 residues.

The genes are TRBV5-6 and TRBJ2-7, with D hard to call. The ends were cut back, 0 bases at V and 0 bases at J, with 13 bases in the middle. CDR1 and CDR2 from the germline V gene are SGHDT and YYEEEE. CDR3 size: 16 residues. CDR3 protein: CASSLARLTLSYEQYF. For the CDR3, the DNA is TGTGCCAGCAGCTTGGCCCGACTGACCCTCTCCTACGAGCAGTACTTC.

This chain joins TRBV4-1 and TRBJ1-3, with D unresolved. V lost 8 bases and J lost 3, with 11 bases in between. The CDR3 runs to 13 residues. The germline CDR1 and CDR2 sequences are MGHRA and YSYEKL. The chain's CDR3 is CASWSGLGNTIYF. CDR3 DNA: TGCGCCAGCTGGTCCGGTCTTGGAAACACCATATATTTT.

The J gene is TRBJ1-3, the V gene TRBV9, with 8 positions matching TRBD1. The CDR3 contains 15 residues. Unmatched junction bases numbered 4, after V lost 3 bases and J lost 2 bases. Germline CDR1 reads SGDLS; CDR2 reads YYNGEE. The CDR3 reads CASSAAGGAGNTIYF. The CDR3 region has the DNA TGTGCCAGCAGCGCCGCAGGGGGCGCTGGAAACACCATATATTTT.

CDR3 residues: CASSFNSGELFF. DNA for the CDR3: TGCGCCAGCAGCTTCAATTCCGGGGAGCTGTTTTTT. The gene calls are TRBV5-1 and TRBJ2-2; D is unresolved. The CDR3 consists of 12 residues. Deletions cut 2 bases from V and 6 bases from J, with 5 bases between. CDR1 SGHRS and CDR2 YFSETQ come from the germline V gene.

Details on this clone: This sample also contains other DNA sequences that code for the same CDR3. The CDR3 loop is CASSLTSGSGANVLTF. As DNA, the CDR3 is TGCGCCAGCAGCTTAACTAGCGGGAGTGGGGCCAACGTCCTGACTTTC. The V call is TRBV5-1, the J call TRBJ2-6; 11 bases match TRBD2. Germline V gene sequence: CDR1 SGHRS, CDR2 YFSETQ. The CDR3 covers 16 residues. Trimming took 2 bases from V and 3 from J; bases not matched to a gene: 1.

This sequence joins TRBV5-1 and TRBJ2-7; TRBD1 matches at 8 bases. J lost 1 base, V lost 3 bases, and 9 bases had no gene match. Looked up from germline, CDR1 is SGHRS and CDR2 is YFSETQ. The CDR3 runs to 16 residues. The CDR3: CASSSGQASPSYEQYF. Here the CDR3 DNA reads TGCGCCAGCAGCTCGGGACAGGCAAGTCCTTCCTACGAGCAGTACTTC.

The rearrangement joins TRBV7-8 to TRBJ2-3, with a tentative D call TRBD1 (5 bases). The CDR3 covers 14 residues. Trimming cost V 5 bases and J 3 bases, with 12 bases left between them. Germline-derived CDR1 and CDR2 are SGHVS and FQNEAQ. The CDR3 DNA follows: TGTGCCAGCAGCCCAGACAGCCTAACAGATACGCAGTATTTT. It yields the protein CASSPDSLTDTQYF. The full variable domain, completed using reference TRBV7-8 and TRBJ2-3, is GAGVSQSPRYKVAKRGQDVALRCDPISGHVSLFWYQQALGQGPEFLTYFQNEAQLDKSGLPSDRFFAERPEGSVSTLKIQRTQQEDSAVYLCASSPDSLTDTQYFGPGTRLTVL.

The J gene is TRBJ2-7, the V gene TRBV7-9; TRBD1 might be the D (6 bases). CDR1 and CDR2 from the germline V gene are SEHNR and FQNEAQ (reference sequence). V dropped 4 bases and J dropped 0 bases, with 10 bases sitting between them. This CDR3 comprises 14 residues. The CDR3 sequence is CASSSDRYSYEQYF. The CDR3 nucleotides read TGTGCCAGCAGCTCCGACAGGTACTCCTACGAGCAGTACTTC.

The J gene is TRBJ2-3, the V gene TRBV27; D possibly corresponds to TRBD1 (5 bases). V gave up 3 bases and J gave up 2 bases, with 9 bases separating them. This CDR3 is built from 14 residues. In germline, CDR1 is MNHEY, CDR2 SMNVEV (reference sequence). The CDR3 here is CASSFKGYTDTQYF. The CDR3 coding sequence is TGTGCCAGCAGTTTTAAGGGGTACACAGATACGCAGTATTTT.

The V gene is TRBV7-8, the J gene TRBJ1-1; perhaps TRBD1 as D (5 bases). The CDR3 consists of 15 residues. CDR1 and CDR2 from the germline V gene are SGHVS and FQNEAQ. Deletions cut 5 bases from V and 2 bases from J, with 15 bases between. CDR3 amino acids: CASSADTGVNTEAFF. Written as DNA, the CDR3 is TGTGCCAGCAGCGCCGACACAGGAGTAAACACTGAAGCTTTCTTT.

The chain has TRBV21-1 and TRBJ2-6; the table's TRBD1 call for D was not verified on the DNA. TRBV21-1 is flagged as a pseudogene. The length of the CDR3 is 17 residues. The CDR3 sequence is CASSPQSGVAGANVLTF. The CDR3, as DNA: TGTGCCAGCAGCCCCCAATCAGGGGTAGCTGGGGCCAACGTCCTGACTTTC.

This sequence joins TRBV27 and TRBJ2-7, with D perhaps TRBD1 (5 bases). Trimming removed 5 bases from V and 3 bases from J, with 14 bases in between. This CDR3 is built from 14 residues. Per the germline V gene, CDR1 is MNHEY and CDR2 is SMNVEV (reference sequence). The CDR3, as DNA: TGTGCCAGCAGTGTAATCACTGACAGCTACGAGCAGTACTTC. It encodes CASSVITDSYEQYF.

This chain connects TRBV5-4 to TRBJ1-4, with D perhaps TRBD1 (6 bases). The germline V gene has CDR1 SGHNT and CDR2 YYREEE (reference sequence). This CDR3 has 13 amino acids. V was clipped by 10 bases and J by 8 bases, with 18 bases between them. The CDR3 DNA reads TGTGCCTTTAGTCGGACAGTAGGAGAAAAACTGTTTTTT. Translating it yields CAFSRTVGEKLFF.

The chain uses TRBV19 and TRBJ1-2; 8 nucleotides match TRBD1. Germline lookup yields CDR1 LNHDA and CDR2 SQIVND (reference sequence). The V gene end was trimmed by 3 bases and the J gene end by 0 bases; junction bases not matched to a gene: 9. There are 17 residues in the CDR3. The CDR3, as DNA: TGTGCCAGTAGTATTATCGGGACAGGAGCTGCTAACTATGGCTACACCTTC. This sequence encodes CASSIIGTGAANYGYTF.

The chain combines TRBV19 with TRBJ1-3; TRBD1 aligns across 7 bases. With 4 bases clipped from V and 0 bases from J, the junction kept 6 bases outside the gene matches. The CDR3 is 16 residues long. CDR1 LNHDA and CDR2 SQIVND come from the germline V gene (reference sequence). CDR3 sequence (DNA): TGTGCCAGTAGTAAACAGGGGCTCAGCTCTGGAAACACCATATATTTT. Translated, it gives CASSKQGLSSGNTIYF.

The chain recombines TRBV6-1 with TRBJ1-5, with D possibly TRBD1 on 5 matching bases. The CDR3 loop spans 13 amino acids. Germline V gene lookup returns CDR1 MNHNS and CDR2 SASEGT. Trimming cost V 3 bases and J 2 bases, with 5 bases left between them. Written as DNA, the CDR3 is TGTGCCAGCAGTGACAGGGGCAATCAGCCCCAGCATTTT. It codes for CASSDRGNQPQHF.

This rearrangement joins TRBV19 to TRBJ2-3, with TRBD2 as a possible D gene (6 bases). Germline V CDR1 and CDR2: LNHDA, SQIVND (reference sequence). The length of the CDR3 is 13 residues. With 6 bases removed from V and 4 bases from J, the gap between germline ends came to 11 bases. CDR3 in DNA: TGTGCCAGTAGCGGCCCTAGCGCAGATACGCAGTATTTT. The encoded protein is CASSGPSADTQYF.

In regard to this clone: Other DNA sequences in the sample encode the same CDR3. The J gene is TRBJ2-7, the V gene TRBV19, with D tentatively TRBD1 (5 bases). Per the germline V gene, CDR1 is LNHDA and CDR2 is SQIVND (reference sequence). Trimming shortened V by 2 bases and J by 1 base, and 6 bases separated the two germline ends. The CDR3 runs to 13 residues. CDR3 amino acids: CASSIPGSYEQYF. The CDR3 DNA follows: TGTGCCAGTAGTATACCAGGGTCCTACGAGCAGTACTTC. Full variable domain (outside the CDR3, taken from reference TRBV19 and TRBJ2-7): DGGITQSPKYLFRKEGQNVTLSCEQNLNHDAMYWYRQDPGQGLRLIYYSQIVNDFQKGDIAEGYSVSREKKESFPLTVTSAQKNPTAFYLCASSIPGSYEQYFGPGTRLTVT.

This clone occurred a few times. The genes are TRBV27 and TRBJ1-6; D uncertain. Looked up from germline, CDR1 is MNHEY and CDR2 is SMNVEV (reference sequence). The CDR3 contains 14 residues. V gave up 6 bases and J gave up 8 bases, with 14 bases separating them. CDR3: CASRNVGDYSPLHF. The CDR3 coding sequence is TGTGCCAGCAGAAACGTCGGGGATTATTCACCCCTCCACTTT.

CDR3 sequence (DNA): TGTGCCAGCAGCGACTCGGGACTAGCGGCCACCGGGGAGCTGTTTTTT. Its translation: CASSDSGLAATGELFF. This rearrangement joins TRBV7-9 to TRBJ2-2, with 11 positions matching TRBD2. The CDR3 length is 16 residues. Germline lookup yields CDR1 SEHNR and CDR2 FQNEAQ (reference sequence). The V segment lost 5 bases and the J segment 4 bases; nucleotides outside the gene matches: 6.